This T cell receptor (beta chain) is drawn from a study of OX40 agonist ivuxolimab in advanced cancers. At the level of the whole study: The costimulatory receptor OX40 (CD134) was targeted by ivuxolimab, a fully human IgG2 agonistic monoclonal antibody. Intravenous ivuxolimab was administered to patients every 2 weeks at six dose levels: 0.01, 0.1, 0.3, 1.5, 3 and 10 mg/kg. Of the 50 to 55 patients in dose escalation, around 20 had hepatocellular carcinoma, about 15 had melanoma, 9 had renal cell carcinoma and 9 had head and neck cancer. In the dose-escalation cohort, around four fifths of patients were male, and the mean age was 60 years with a range of roughly 23 to 79. Patients were allowed to have had prior anti-PD-1, anti-PD-L1 or anti-CTLA-4 therapy, and 30% to 40% of the dose-escalation patients had been treated with checkpoint inhibitors. Partial responses occurred in three dose-escalation patients: two with cutaneous melanoma and one with hepatocellular carcinoma. Peripheral TCRbeta sequencing was intended to test whether TCR sequence diversity was altered and clonal T-cell expansion was caused by ivuxolimab. The paper describes the monotherapy dose-escalation part (N ≈ 52 patients) of the phase I trial of ivuxolimab. Overall study results and their limits: The antigen specificity of the peripheral T cells that underwent clonal expansion was not determined. Clonal expansion of both CD4+ and CD8+ blood T cells was observed from baseline to week 6 at doses 0.1 to 3.0 mg/kg. After ivuxolimab, expanded clones were on average more numerous among CD8+ T cells than among CD4+ T cells. In the 0.1-3.0 mg/kg groups, partial responders had among the lowest normalized peripheral clonal expansion, particularly in CD8+ T cells. Low levels of normalized T-cell clonal expansion were also seen in some patients who did not respond.

About this clone: Its specific antigen is unknown. No clone much larger than this one lies a single base away; base qualities are absent.

Genomic DNA was isolated from the sorted cells so that the TCRbeta CDR3 region could be sequenced. The immunoSEQ Assay was used to sequence the TCRbeta CDR3 regions. TCRdb limited this immuneACCESS table to in-frame rearrangements with V and J called. A share of clones is missing; checked studies link under half to unresolved V genes, and the rest is unexplained. The sample table lists some 25,000 clones, approximately 80% of them with a count of one. The ten largest clones take up about 25% of the sample. The trial excluded patients who had a history of autoimmune disease or were on systemic immunosuppression. Peripheral blood for TCR sequencing was collected from all dose cohorts at baseline, on cycle 4 day 1, and on cycle 7 day 1. The samples were taken from a phase I, first-in-human, multicenter, open-label dose-escalation trial of ivuxolimab. The trial enrolled adults with locally advanced or metastatic head and neck squamous cell, hepatocellular, melanoma or renal cell carcinoma. Before TCR sequencing, CD4+ and CD8+ T cells were separately sorted from peripheral blood.

CDR1 and CDR2, looked up from the germline V gene (reference sequence), are SGHNT and YYREEE. The CDR3 spans 14 residues, from the cysteine through the phenylalanine. Only the CDR3 DNA stays, 42 bases, in frame from base 1. At the junction V is shortened by 3 bases and J by 10 bases; bases outside the gene matches: 8. Recombination linked TRBV5-4 to TRBJ2-1, and 9 junction bases match TRBD2. This receptor was obtained from an adult with an advanced solid tumor such as melanoma, head and neck, liver or kidney cancer. Sequencing used CD4+ or CD8+ T cells sorted from blood, obtained in a trial of the OX40 agonist ivuxolimab. CDR3 sequence: CASSSGTSLGEQFF. The DNA is TGTGCCAGCAGCTCCGGGACTAGCCTGGGGGAGCAGTTCTTC.